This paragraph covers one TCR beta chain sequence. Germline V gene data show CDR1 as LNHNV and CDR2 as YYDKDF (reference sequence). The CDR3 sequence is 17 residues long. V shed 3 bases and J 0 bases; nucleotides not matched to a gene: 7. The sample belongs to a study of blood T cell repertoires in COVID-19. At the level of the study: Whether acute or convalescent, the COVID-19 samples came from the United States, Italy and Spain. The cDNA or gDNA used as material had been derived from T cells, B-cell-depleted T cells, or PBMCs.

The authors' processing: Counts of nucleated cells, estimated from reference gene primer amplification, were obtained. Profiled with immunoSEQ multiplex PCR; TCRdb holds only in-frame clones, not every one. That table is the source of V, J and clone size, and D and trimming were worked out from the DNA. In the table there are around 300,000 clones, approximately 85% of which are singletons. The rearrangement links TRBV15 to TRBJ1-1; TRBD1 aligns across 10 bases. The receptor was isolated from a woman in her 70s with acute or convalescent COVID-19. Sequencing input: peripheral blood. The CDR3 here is CATSRPGQGTVNTEAFF. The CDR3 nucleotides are TGTGCCACCAGCAGGCCGGGACAGGGGACGGTGAACACTGAAGCTTTCTTT.